The entry below gives a single TCR beta chain sequence along with its context. Its binding antigen is unknown. Nothing much larger sits one base from this clone, and base qualities are not available. Participants in the prospective study were enrolled through a virtual design, were aged about 18 to 100 years, and lived in 20 to 30 United States geographic areas. To assign participants to cohorts, the prospective study relied on clinical history that participants themselves reported in a screening survey and a study questionnaire. ImmuneRACE Cohort 3 recovered participants were defined by two consecutive negative NP/OP PCR tests, healthcare professional clearance, or symptom resolution. Mobile phlebotomists in the prospective study collected whole blood, serum and a nasopharyngeal or oropharyngeal swab from every participant. Additional blood draws and questionnaires over a roughly two-month period could optionally be provided by prospective study participants. Before DNA extraction, blood samples from the prospective study were shipped at room temperature or frozen.

These data originate in a study of blood T cell repertoires in COVID-19 (dated by TCRdb to about 2020). Describing the broader study: The collaborator samples originated in the United States, Italy and Spain and spanned the acute and convalescent phases of COVID-19. The material from the prospective study consisted of cDNA or gDNA derived from T cells, B-cell-depleted T cells, or PBMCs. Deeply sampled blood TCRbeta repertoires from subjects exposed to, actively infected with, or recovered from COVID-19 were included in the dataset. The repertoires were released in a freely available public database intended as a resource for research on the immune response to SARS-CoV-2. The samples were drawn from two sources: the first 160 participants of the ongoing ImmuneRACE study, and 1,200 or so subjects contributed by 6 global collaborators. Sample metadata almost always included a de-identified subject ID, COVID-19 status, age in years and sex. HLA class I and class II types, where available, came from metadata supplied by the sample provider rather than from assay-based typing. Findings and caveats that apply to the study as a whole: How much clinical and demographic metadata was included differed by source and by participant, and the metadata was provided uncurated.

The immunoSEQ Assay, a bias-controlled multiplex PCR, was used to amplify TCRbeta CDR3 regions from genomic DNA. The paper's data handling went like this. Within the assay, amplification of reference gene primers was used to estimate how many nucleated cells each sample contained. To quantify the absolute abundance of each unique TCRbeta CDR3 rearrangement, sequence reads were collapsed and filtered. For each sample, productive Simpson clonality was calculated by taking the square root of Simpson's diversity index across productive rearrangements. In its TCRdb copy, this immuneACCESS table keeps in-frame sequences only and misses some clones. Where compared with another copy, unresolved V genes explain less than half of these, and the others have no known cause. The V and J calls and clone size were taken over from that table, and D and trimming were inferred from the DNA. A total of about 230,000 clones appear in this sample, more than 75% of them only once. About a sixth of the sample is taken by the ten largest.

The germline V gene encodes CDR1 MDHEN and CDR2 SYDVKM. Germline trimming: 6 bases from V, 0 bases from J; junction bases outside gene matches: 4. Including cysteine and phenylalanine, the CDR3 has 15 amino acids. Only the CDR3 portion is preserved as DNA: 45 bases, with reading frame beginning at the first base. Material for sequencing was PBMCs or T cells enriched from blood (not recorded which). This receptor was taken from a man younger than 30 who had recovered from COVID-19. The V gene is TRBV28 and the J gene is TRBJ2-7; TRBD1 lines up with 11 middle nucleotides. The base sequence is TGTGCCAGCAGGGGACAGGGGGGGAGCTCCTACGAGCAGTACTTC. It encodes CASRGQGGSSYEQYF.